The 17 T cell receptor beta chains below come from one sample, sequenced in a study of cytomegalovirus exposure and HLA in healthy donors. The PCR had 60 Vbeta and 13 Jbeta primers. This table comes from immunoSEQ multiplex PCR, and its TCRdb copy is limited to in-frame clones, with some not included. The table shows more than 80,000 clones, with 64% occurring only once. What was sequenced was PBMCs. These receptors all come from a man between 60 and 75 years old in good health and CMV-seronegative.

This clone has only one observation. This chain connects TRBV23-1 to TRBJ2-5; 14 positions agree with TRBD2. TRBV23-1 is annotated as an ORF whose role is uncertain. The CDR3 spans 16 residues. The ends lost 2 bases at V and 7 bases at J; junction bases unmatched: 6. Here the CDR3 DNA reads TGCGCCAGCAGTCAACCGACTAGCGGGAGGGGGGGGACCCAGTACTTC. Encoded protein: CASSQPTSGRGGTQYF.

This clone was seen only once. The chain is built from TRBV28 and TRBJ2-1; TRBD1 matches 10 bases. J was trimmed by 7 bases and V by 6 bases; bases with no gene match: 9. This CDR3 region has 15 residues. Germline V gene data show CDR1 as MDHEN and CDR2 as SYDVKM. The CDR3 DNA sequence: TGTGCCAGCAGGCCCGGGACAGGGGAGAGTAATGAGCAGTTCTTC. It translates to CASRPGTGESNEQFF.

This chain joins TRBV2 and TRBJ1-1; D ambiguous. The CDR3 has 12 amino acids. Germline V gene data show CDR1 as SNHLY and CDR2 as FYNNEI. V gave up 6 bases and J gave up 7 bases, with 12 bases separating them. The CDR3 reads CASRVDTLEAFF. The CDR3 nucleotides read TGTGCCAGCAGGGTTGACACCCTTGAAGCTTTCTTT.

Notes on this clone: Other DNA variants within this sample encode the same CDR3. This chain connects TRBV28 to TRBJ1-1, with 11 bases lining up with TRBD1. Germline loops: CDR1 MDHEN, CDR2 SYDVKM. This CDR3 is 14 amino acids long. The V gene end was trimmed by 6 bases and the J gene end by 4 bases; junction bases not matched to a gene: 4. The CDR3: CASRAGTGGTEAFF. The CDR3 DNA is TGTGCCAGCAGAGCCGGGACAGGGGGCACTGAAGCTTTCTTT.

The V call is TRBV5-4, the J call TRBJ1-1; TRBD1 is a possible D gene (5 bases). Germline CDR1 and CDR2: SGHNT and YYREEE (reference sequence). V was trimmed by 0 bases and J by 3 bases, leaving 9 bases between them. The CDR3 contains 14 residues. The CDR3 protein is CASSLGAGYTEAFF. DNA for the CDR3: TGTGCCAGCAGCTTGGGCGCAGGGTACACTGAAGCTTTCTTT.

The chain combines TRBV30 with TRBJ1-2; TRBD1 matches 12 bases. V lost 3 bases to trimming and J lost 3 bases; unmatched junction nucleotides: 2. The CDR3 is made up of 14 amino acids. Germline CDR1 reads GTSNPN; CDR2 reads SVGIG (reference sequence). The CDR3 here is CAWRGTGGYYGYTF. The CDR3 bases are TGTGCCTGGAGAGGGACAGGGGGCTACTATGGCTACACCTTC.

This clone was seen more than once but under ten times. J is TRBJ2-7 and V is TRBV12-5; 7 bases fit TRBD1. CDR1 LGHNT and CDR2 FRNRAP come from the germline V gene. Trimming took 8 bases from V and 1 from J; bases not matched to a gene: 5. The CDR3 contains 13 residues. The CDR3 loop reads CASRGRGSYEQYF. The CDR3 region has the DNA TGTGCTAGTCGTGGCAGGGGGTCCTACGAGCAGTACTTC.

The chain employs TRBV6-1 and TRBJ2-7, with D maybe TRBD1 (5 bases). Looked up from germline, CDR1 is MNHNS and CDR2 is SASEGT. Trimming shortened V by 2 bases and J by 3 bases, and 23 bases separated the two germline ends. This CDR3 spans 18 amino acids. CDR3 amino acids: CASSEIFDFSRAGYEQYF. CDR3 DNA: TGTGCCAGCAGTGAAATATTCGATTTTAGCAGGGCAGGCTACGAGCAGTACTTC.

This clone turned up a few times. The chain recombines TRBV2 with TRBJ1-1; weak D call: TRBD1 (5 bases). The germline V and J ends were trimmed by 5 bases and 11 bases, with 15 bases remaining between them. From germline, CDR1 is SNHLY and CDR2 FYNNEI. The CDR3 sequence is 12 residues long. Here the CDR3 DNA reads TGTGCCAGCAGTACCCAGGGTTTTGGGGCTTTCTTT. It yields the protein CASSTQGFGAFF. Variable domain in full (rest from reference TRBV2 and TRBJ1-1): EPEVTQTPSHQVTQMGQEVILRCVPISNHLYFYWYRQILGQKVEFLVSFYNNEISEKSEIFDDQFSVERPDGSNFTLKIRSTKLEDSAMYFCASSTQGFGAFFGQGTRLTVV.

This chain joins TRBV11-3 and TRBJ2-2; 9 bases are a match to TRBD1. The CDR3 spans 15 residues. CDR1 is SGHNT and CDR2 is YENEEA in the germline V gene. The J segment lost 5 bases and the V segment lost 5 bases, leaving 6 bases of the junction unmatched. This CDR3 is CASSPGQGVTGELFF. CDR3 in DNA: TGTGCCAGCAGCCCGGGACAGGGTGTTACCGGGGAGCTGTTTTTT.

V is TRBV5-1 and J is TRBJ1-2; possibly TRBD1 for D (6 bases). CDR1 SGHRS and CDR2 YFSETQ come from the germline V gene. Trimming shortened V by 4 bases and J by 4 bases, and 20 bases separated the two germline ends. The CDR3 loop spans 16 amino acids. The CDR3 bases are TGCGCCAGCAGCCAAACAACAGGGCGGATCGGCTATGGCTACACCTTC. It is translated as CASSQTTGRIGYGYTF.

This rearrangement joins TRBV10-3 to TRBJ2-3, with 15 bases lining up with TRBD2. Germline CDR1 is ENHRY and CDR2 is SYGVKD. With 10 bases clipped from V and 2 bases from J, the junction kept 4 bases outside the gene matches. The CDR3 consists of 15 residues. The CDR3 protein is CATGLAGGPTDTQYF. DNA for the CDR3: TGTGCCACTGGACTAGCGGGGGGGCCCACAGATACGCAGTATTTT.

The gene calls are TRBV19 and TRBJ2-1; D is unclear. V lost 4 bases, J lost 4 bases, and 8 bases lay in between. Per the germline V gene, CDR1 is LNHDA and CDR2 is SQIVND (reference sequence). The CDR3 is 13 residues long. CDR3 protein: CASSNTLYNEQFF. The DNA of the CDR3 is TGTGCCAGTAGTAACACCCTTTACAATGAGCAGTTCTTC.

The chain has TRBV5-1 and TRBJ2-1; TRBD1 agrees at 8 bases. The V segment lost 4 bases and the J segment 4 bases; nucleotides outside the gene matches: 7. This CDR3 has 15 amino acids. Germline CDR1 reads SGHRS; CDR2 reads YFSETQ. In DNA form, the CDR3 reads TGCGCCAGCAGCGACTTGGGACAGGATTACAATGAGCAGTTCTTC. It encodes CASSDLGQDYNEQFF.

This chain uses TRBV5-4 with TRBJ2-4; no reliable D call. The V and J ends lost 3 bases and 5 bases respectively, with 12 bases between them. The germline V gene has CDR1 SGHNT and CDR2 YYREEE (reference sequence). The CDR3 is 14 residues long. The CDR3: CASSSAGRQNIQYF. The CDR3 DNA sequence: TGTGCCAGCAGCTCGGCAGGCAGACAAAACATTCAGTACTTC.

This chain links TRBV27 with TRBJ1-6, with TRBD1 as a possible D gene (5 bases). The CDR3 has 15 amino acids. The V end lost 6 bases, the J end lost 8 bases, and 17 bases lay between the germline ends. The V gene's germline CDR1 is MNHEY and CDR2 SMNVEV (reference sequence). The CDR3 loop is CASRATGTGDSPLHF. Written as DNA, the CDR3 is TGTGCCAGCAGAGCAACCGGGACTGGCGATTCACCCCTCCACTTT.

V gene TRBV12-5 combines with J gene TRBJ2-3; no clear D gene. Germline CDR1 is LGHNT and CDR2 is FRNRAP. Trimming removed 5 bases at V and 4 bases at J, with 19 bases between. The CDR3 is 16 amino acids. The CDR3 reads CASGEAITEEPDTQYF. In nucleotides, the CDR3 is TGTGCTAGTGGTGAGGCCATCACCGAGGAACCAGATACGCAGTATTTT.